Below, 3 T cell receptor beta chains from the same sample are listed, as sequenced in a study of control samples from healthy donors and cancer patients. Sequencing was performed with immunoSEQ multiplex PCR; in TCRdb, only in-frame clones are kept and a portion is missing. The profile shows some 150,000 clones, 96% of them singletons. Input material: blood. The receptors stem from a woman aged 25-40 years in good health.

This chain connects TRBV24-1 to TRBJ2-2; 10 bases align to TRBD2. CDR3 length: 20 amino acids. Germline trimming cut 1 base from V and 1 base from J; bases unmatched to any gene: 11. CDR1 and CDR2 from the germline V gene are KGHDR and SFDVKD. CDR3 bases: TGTGCCACCAGTGATTTTCGTAGGAGCGGGGGGGCTCTGAACACCGGGGAGCTGTTTTTT. This encodes CATSDFRRSGGALNTGELFF.

The CDR3 spells CASSCLRDRGPHNHYEQYF. The CDR3 DNA reads as TGTGCCAGCAGTTGCCTGAGGGACAGGGGGCCCCACAATCACTACGAGCAGTACTTC. V is TRBV27 and J is TRBJ2-7; 12 bases map to TRBD1. CDR3 size: 19 residues. Germline CDR1 is MNHEY and CDR2 is SMNVEV (reference sequence). V dropped 4 bases and J dropped 3; count of bases not matched to a gene: 16.

V usage is TRBV6-1 and J usage is TRBJ2-2; no clear D gene. Trimming took off 0 bases at V and 4 bases at J, with 6 bases between the two ends. The CDR3 length is 14 residues. Germline V gene lookup returns CDR1 MNHNS and CDR2 SASEGT. The CDR3 nucleotides are TGTGCCAGCAGTGAAGCGCCGGGCACCGGGGAGCTGTTTTTT. Its protein is CASSEAPGTGELFF.